This T cell receptor (beta chain) was documented in a study of Tregs in tolerant kidney transplant recipients. Overall study results and limits: Nucleotide sequences could not be compared across some patients' samples due to primer changes.

Mixed chimerism was transient after nonmyeloablative marrow transplants from related graft donors. On this clone itself: Its antigen remains unidentified.

Only in-frame clones appear in the TCRdb table, and some are missing; sequencing was by immunoSEQ multiplex PCR. This specimen shows some 15,000 clones; the ten leading clones hold roughly 29%. Here the sequenced sample was CD8+ T cells from blood (PBMCs), taken 6 months after the transplant. The TCR sequence derives from a human patient who received a combined kidney and bone marrow transplant. Some T cells may trace back to the graft donor.

The part of the CDR3 DNA that was read is TGTGCCAGCAGCCCTACTACGAGCTCCTACAATGAG. Amino acids: CASSPTTSSYNE. In full, the CDR3 reads CASSPTTSSYNEQFF. The chain has TRBV7-2 and TRBJ2-1; D ambiguous. The sequenced fragment ends 3 residues before the CDR3 boundary, so the rest is inferred from the germline J gene. Germline CDR1 and CDR2: SGHTA and FQGNSA. Between the trimmed V and J ends, which lost 5 bases and 0 bases, there was a span of 11 bases. The CDR3 runs 15 residues.